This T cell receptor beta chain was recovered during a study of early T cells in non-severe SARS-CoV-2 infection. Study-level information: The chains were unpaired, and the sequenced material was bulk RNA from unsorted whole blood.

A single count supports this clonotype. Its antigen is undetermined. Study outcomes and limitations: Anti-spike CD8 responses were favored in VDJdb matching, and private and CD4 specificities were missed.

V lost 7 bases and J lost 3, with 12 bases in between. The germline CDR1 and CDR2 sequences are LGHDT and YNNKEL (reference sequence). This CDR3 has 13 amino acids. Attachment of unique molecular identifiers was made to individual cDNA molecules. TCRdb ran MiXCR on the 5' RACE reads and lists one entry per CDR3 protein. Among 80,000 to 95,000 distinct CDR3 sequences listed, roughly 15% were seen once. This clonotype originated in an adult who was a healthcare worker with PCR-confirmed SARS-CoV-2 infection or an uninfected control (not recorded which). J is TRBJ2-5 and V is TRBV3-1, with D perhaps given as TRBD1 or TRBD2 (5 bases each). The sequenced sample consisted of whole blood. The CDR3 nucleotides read TGTGCCAGCAAAACGGGACCAGAAGAGACCCAGTACTTC. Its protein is CASKTGPEETQYF.